The rows below give T cell receptor beta chains drawn from one sample of a study of cytomegalovirus exposure and HLA in healthy donors. Produced via immunoSEQ multiplex PCR; TCRdb's table is partial and in-frame only. Among about 180,000 clones, about 77% were seen once, and the ten largest hold over 2%. The sample was PBMCs. These receptors were taken from a man in his 60s in good health and CMV-seronegative. Both conserved end residues are part of each CDR3. A D gene is named only where the DNA matches it firmly. Clone size is given for some rows only: seen once, a few or many times, or a class if the clone is expanded.

CDR3 length,clone size,V gene,D gene,J gene,CDR3 protein,CDR3 DNA
16,.,TRBV5-6,TRBD2,TRBJ2-1,CASSLTSGGLYGEQFF,TGTGCCAGCAGCTTGACTAGCGGGGGGCTTTATGGTGAGCAGTTCTTC
16,.,TRBV5-1,TRBD2,TRBJ2-5,CASSKGLAGESETQYF,TGCGCCAGCAGCAAGGGACTAGCGGGAGAGTCGGAGACCCAGTACTTC
15,.,TRBV4-2,TRBD1,TRBJ1-1,CASSPSARDRGLTFF,TGTGCCAGCAGCCCTTCGGCCCGGGACAGGGGGTTAACTTTCTTT
16,.,TRBV6-1,.,TRBJ1-6,CASSENGVAYNSPLHF,TGTGCCAGCAGTGAAAACGGGGTTGCCTATAATTCACCCCTCCACTTT
16,.,TRBV18,.,TRBJ1-1,CASSPLDRLMNTEAFF,TGTGCCAGCTCACCTCTTGACAGGCTCATGAACACTGAAGCTTTCTTT
15,.,TRBV5-1,.,TRBJ1-1,CASSLEGGRATEAFF,TGCGCCAGCAGCTTGGAAGGGGGACGGGCCACTGAAGCTTTCTTT
15,few,TRBV2,.,TRBJ1-1,CASSDGSGAWTEAFF,TGTGCCAGCAGTGACGGGTCAGGGGCATGGACTGAAGCTTTCTTT
17,.,TRBV7-8,.,TRBJ2-5,CASSFPRFAGTGETQYF,TGTGCCAGCAGCTTTCCCCGGTTTGCGGGAACGGGGGAGACCCAGTACTTC
17,.,TRBV27,TRBD1,TRBJ2-7,CASRLRGGPGGWNEQYF,TGTGCCAGCAGATTAAGGGGCGGTCCAGGGGGCTGGAACGAGCAGTACTTC
16,medium-sized,TRBV4-2,TRBD2,TRBJ2-1,CASSLPGRGDYNEQFF,TGTGCCAGCAGCCTTCCGGGGCGGGGGGACTACAATGAGCAGTTCTTC
15,.,TRBV9,TRBD2,TRBJ2-7,CASSQSAGGQVEQYF,TGTGCCAGCAGCCAGTCGGCGGGAGGGCAGGTCGAGCAGTACTTC
14,.,TRBV5-6,TRBD1,TRBJ2-7,CASSSNRGRYEQYF,TGTGCCAGCAGCTCTAACAGGGGGCGGTACGAGCAGTACTTC
13,.,TRBV13,TRBD1,TRBJ2-7,CASSTGQGGEQYF,TGTGCCAGCAGCACGGGACAGGGGGGCGAGCAGTACTTC
15,.,TRBV2,TRBD1,TRBJ2-7,CASSNKGQGNYEQYF,TGTGCCAGCAGTAATAAGGGACAGGGGAACTACGAGCAGTACTTC
15,.,TRBV6-5,.,TRBJ2-7,CASSYSGSGVYEQYF,TGTGCCAGCAGTTACTCGGGGAGCGGAGTCTACGAGCAGTACTTC
13,few,TRBV6-5,.,TRBJ1-4,CASSYSKYQKLFF,TGTGCCAGCAGTTACTCAAAATATCAAAAACTGTTTTTT
15,.,TRBV29-1,TRBD2,TRBJ2-5,CSVESSGRGRETQYF,TGCAGCGTTGAAAGTAGCGGGAGGGGTCGGGAGACCCAGTACTTC
14,.,TRBV7-7,.,TRBJ2-5,CASSTTGSQETQYF,TGTGCCAGCAGCACTACCGGGTCCCAAGAGACCCAGTACTTC
17,.,TRBV4-3,TRBD2,TRBJ2-2,CASSQGLADPGTGELFF,TGCGCCAGCAGCCAAGGACTAGCTGACCCGGGCACCGGGGAGCTGTTTTTT
13,.,TRBV7-9,TRBD2,TRBJ2-3,CASSSGLTEAQYF,TGTGCCAGCAGCTCGGGACTAACCGAGGCGCAGTATTTT
16,.,TRBV6-1,TRBD2,TRBJ2-7,CASSARLTGGFGEQYF,TGTGCCAGCAGTGCCCGCTTGACGGGGGGATTTGGGGAGCAGTACTTC
13,.,TRBV2,.,TRBJ2-3,CASRQASTDTQYF,TGTGCCAGTCGACAGGCTAGCACAGATACGCAGTATTTT
15,few,TRBV6-5,TRBD2,TRBJ2-7,CASSSRTSDSYEQYF,TGTGCCAGCAGCTCTCGGACTAGCGATTCCTACGAGCAGTACTTC
14,.,TRBV2,.,TRBJ2-7,CASSADRSSYEQYF,TGTGCCAGCAGTGCAGACAGGAGCTCCTACGAGCAGTACTTC
14,.,TRBV5-1,TRBD1,TRBJ1-2,CASSGSTGGYGYTF,TGCGCCAGCAGCGGGTCGACAGGGGGCTATGGCTACACCTTC
18,once,TRBV28,TRBD2,TRBJ2-3,CASSLWGIDGRAQRTQYF,TGTGCCAGCAGTTTATGGGGAATAGACGGGAGGGCCCAACGTACGCAGTATTTT
16,.,TRBV7-8,.,TRBJ2-4,CASSSGAGQVWDIQYF,TGTGCCAGCAGCTCCGGAGCAGGGCAAGTCTGGGACATTCAGTACTTC
14,.,TRBV2,.,TRBJ2-2,CASVGRTNTGELFF,TGTGCCAGCGTAGGACGGACAAACACCGGGGAGCTGTTTTTT
16,once,TRBV27,TRBD2,TRBJ2-3,CASSSSGRASTDTQYF,TGTGCCAGCAGCTCTAGCGGGAGGGCCAGCACAGATACGCAGTATTTT
14,.,TRBV27,TRBD1,TRBJ1-2,CASSSTGSGYGYTF,TGTGCCAGCAGTTCGACAGGGTCTGGCTATGGCTACACCTTC
16,.,TRBV19,.,TRBJ1-6,CASSKGTPGSNSPLHF,TGTGCCAGTAGTAAGGGGACACCGGGGAGTAATTCACCCCTCCACTTT
15,once,TRBV5-1,TRBD1,TRBJ2-7,CASRPVYRGSYEQYF,TGCGCCAGCAGGCCCGTCTACAGGGGTTCCTACGAGCAGTACTTC
13,.,TRBV11-3,.,TRBJ2-2,CASRSRDTGELFF,TGTGCCAGCCGATCAAGAGATACCGGGGAGCTGTTTTTT
15,.,TRBV7-2,TRBD1,TRBJ2-1,CASSSGQSSYNEQFF,TGTGCCAGCAGCTCGGGACAGAGCTCCTACAATGAGCAGTTCTTC
14,few,TRBV29-1,TRBD1,TRBJ1-5,CSVETGDPNQPQHF,TGCAGCGTTGAGACAGGGGACCCGAATCAGCCCCAGCATTTT
13,.,TRBV29-1,.,TRBJ1-3,CSVAGNPGNTIYF,TGCAGCGTGGCCGGGAACCCGGGAAACACCATATATTTT
15,.,TRBV15,.,TRBJ2-7,CATSRVGGVGSVQYF,TGTGCCACCAGCAGAGTTGGCGGGGTGGGCTCGGTGCAGTACTTC
19,.,TRBV4-1,TRBD1,TRBJ1-2,CASSQDLTTGDRTYYGYTF,TGCGCCAGCAGCCAAGATTTGACGACGGGGGACAGAACGTATTATGGCTACACCTTC
17,.,TRBV14,TRBD2,TRBJ2-1,CASSQDLFAGGQDEQFF,TGTGCCAGCAGCCAAGATCTATTCGCGGGAGGGCAGGATGAGCAGTTCTTC
14,.,TRBV30,TRBD1,TRBJ2-7,CAWSGGTVPYEQYF,TGTGCCTGGAGTGGGGGGACAGTACCCTACGAGCAGTACTTC
16,.,TRBV6-4,TRBD2,TRBJ2-1,CASSDVAGVSYNEQFF,TGTGCCAGCAGTGACGTAGCGGGGGTCTCCTACAATGAGCAGTTCTTC
15,.,TRBV12-5,.,TRBJ2-1,CASGLALGDYNEQFF,TGTGCTAGTGGTTTGGCCCTGGGAGATTACAATGAGCAGTTCTTC
14,.,TRBV5-4,.,TRBJ1-4,CASSLSGINEKLFF,TGTGCCAGCAGCTTGTCAGGGATTAATGAAAAACTGTTTTTT
14,few,TRBV10-3,TRBD1,TRBJ1-5,CAIRDRANDQPQHF,TGTGCCATCCGGGACAGGGCGAATGATCAGCCCCAGCATTTT
15,.,TRBV6-1,TRBD2,TRBJ2-1,CASSQQLAGAPEQFF,TGTGCCAGCAGCCAGCAACTAGCGGGAGCTCCTGAGCAGTTCTTC
16,.,TRBV7-9,TRBD1,TRBJ2-7,CASSRNAGTGDYEQYF,TGTGCCAGCAGCCGGAACGCCGGGACAGGGGACTACGAGCAGTACTTC
17,.,TRBV4-2,.,TRBJ1-4,CASSPRTDPAANEKLFF,TGTGCCAGCAGCCCGCGGACAGATCCGGCGGCTAATGAAAAACTGTTTTTT
15,.,TRBV9,.,TRBJ2-5,CASSVQQGSWETQYF,TGTGCCAGCAGCGTTCAACAGGGCAGTTGGGAGACCCAGTACTTC
13,few,TRBV6-5,TRBD1,TRBJ2-7,CASRQGALHEQYF,TGTGCCAGCAGACAGGGGGCGCTCCACGAGCAGTACTTC
12,.,TRBV5-4,.,TRBJ1-1,CASRGWGAEAFF,TGTGCCAGCCGAGGGTGGGGGGCTGAAGCTTTCTTT
13,.,TRBV29-1,.,TRBJ1-1,CSVGSGRGTEAFF,TGCAGCGTTGGTTCAGGGAGGGGCACTGAAGCTTTCTTT